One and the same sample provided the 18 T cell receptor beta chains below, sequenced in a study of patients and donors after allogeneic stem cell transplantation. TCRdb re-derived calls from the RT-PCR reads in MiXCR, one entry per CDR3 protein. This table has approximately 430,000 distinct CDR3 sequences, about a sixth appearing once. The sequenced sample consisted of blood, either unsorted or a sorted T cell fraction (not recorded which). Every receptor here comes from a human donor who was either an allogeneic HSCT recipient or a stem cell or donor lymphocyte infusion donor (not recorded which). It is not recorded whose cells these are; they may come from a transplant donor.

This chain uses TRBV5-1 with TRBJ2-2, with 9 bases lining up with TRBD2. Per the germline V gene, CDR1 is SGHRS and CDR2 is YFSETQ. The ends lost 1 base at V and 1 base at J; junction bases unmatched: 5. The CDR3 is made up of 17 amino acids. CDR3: CASSLRAGGRNTGELFF. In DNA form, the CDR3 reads TGCGCCAGCAGCTTGCGAGCGGGGGGCCGGAACACCGGGGAGCTGTTTTTT. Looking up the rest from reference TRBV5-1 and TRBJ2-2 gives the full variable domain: KAGVTQTPRYLIKTRGQQVTLSCSPISGHRSVSWYQQTPGQGLQFLFEYFSETQRNKGNFPGRFSGRQFSNSRSEMNVSTLELGDSALYLCASSLRAGGRNTGELFFGEGSRLTVL.

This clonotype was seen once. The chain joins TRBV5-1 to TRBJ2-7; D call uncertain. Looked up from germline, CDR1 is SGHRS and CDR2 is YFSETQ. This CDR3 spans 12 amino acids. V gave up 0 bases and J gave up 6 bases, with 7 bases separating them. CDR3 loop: CASSLGRFEQYF. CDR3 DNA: TGCGCCAGCAGCTTGGGCCGCTTCGAGCAGTACTTC.

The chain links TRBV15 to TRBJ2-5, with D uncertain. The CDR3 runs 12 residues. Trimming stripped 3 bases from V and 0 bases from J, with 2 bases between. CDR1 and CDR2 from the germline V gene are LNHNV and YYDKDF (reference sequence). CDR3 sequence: CATSRNQETQYF. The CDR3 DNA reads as TGTGCCACCAGCAGGAACCAAGAGACCCAGTACTTC. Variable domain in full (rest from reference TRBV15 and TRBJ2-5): DAMVIQNPRYQVTQFGKPVTLSCSQTLNHNVMYWYQQKSSQAPKLLFHYYDKDFNNEADTPDNFQSRRPNTSFCFLDIRSPGLGDTAMYLCATSRNQETQYFGPGTRLLVL.

This CDR3 is CASSLNPWTGEQYF. The CDR3 bases are TGTGCCAGCAGCTTAAACCCTTGGACAGGGGAGCAGTACTTC. The chain couples TRBV7-3 to TRBJ2-7, with TRBD1 matching 8 bases. CDR3 length: 14 amino acids. Germline CDR1 reads SGHTA; CDR2 reads FQGTGA. Losses at the gene ends were 1 base for V and 7 bases for J; bases not matched to a gene: 6.

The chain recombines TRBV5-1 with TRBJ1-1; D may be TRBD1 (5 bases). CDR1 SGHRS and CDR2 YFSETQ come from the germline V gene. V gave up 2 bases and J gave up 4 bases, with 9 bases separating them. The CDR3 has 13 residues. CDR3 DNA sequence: TGCGCCAGCAGCTTCAATGGGGGCACTGAAGCTTTCTTT. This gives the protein CASSFNGGTEAFF.

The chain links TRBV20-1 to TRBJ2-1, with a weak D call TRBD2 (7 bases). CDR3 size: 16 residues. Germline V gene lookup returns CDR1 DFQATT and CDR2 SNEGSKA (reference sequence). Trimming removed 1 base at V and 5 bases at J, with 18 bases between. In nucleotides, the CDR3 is TGCAGTGCTAGAGGAGGGGGGGGGCTCAATAACAATGAGCAGTTCTTC. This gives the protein CSARGGGGLNNNEQFF.

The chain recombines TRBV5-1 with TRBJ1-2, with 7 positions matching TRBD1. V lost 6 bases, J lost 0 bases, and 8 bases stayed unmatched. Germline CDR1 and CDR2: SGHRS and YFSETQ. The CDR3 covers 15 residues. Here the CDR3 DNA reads TGCGCCAGCAACCCGGGACAGACCACTAACTATGGCTACACCTTC. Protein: CASNPGQTTNYGYTF.

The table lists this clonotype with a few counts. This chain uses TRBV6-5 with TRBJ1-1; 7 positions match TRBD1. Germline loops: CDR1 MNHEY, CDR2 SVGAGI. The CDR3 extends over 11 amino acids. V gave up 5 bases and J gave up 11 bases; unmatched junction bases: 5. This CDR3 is CASSDRVKAFF. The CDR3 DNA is TGTGCCAGCAGTGACAGGGTAAAGGCTTTCTTT.

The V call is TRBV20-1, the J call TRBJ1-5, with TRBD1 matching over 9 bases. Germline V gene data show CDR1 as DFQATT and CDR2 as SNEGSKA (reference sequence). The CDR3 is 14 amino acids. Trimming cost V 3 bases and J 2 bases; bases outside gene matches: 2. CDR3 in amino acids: CSARGQGGNQPQHF. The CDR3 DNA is TGCAGTGCTAGGGGACAGGGCGGCAATCAGCCCCAGCATTTT.

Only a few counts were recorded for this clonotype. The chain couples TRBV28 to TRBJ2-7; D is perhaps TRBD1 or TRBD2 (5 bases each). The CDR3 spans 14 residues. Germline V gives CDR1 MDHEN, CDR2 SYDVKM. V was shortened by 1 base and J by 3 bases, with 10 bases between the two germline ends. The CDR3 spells CASSLSAGSYEQYF. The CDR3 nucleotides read TGTGCCAGCAGTTTATCGGCAGGGAGCTACGAGCAGTACTTC.

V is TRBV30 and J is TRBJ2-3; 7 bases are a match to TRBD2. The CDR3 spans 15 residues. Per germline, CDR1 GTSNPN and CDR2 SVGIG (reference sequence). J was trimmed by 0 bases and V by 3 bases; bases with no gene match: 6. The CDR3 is CAWSDSGSSTDTQYF. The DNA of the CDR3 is TGTGCCTGGAGCGATAGCGGGTCTAGCACAGATACGCAGTATTTT.

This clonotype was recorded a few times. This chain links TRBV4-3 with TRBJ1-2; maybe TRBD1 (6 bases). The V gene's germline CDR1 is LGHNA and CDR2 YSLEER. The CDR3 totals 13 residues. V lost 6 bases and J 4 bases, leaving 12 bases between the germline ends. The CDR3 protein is CASRAGASYGYTF. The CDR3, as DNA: TGCGCCAGCAGAGCAGGGGCGAGCTATGGCTACACCTTC.

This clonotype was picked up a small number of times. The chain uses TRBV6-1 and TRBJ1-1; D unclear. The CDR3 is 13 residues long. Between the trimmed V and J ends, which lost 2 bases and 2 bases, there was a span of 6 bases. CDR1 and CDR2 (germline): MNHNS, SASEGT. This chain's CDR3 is CASSETVNTEAFF. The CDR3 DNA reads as TGTGCCAGCAGTGAAACGGTAAACACTGAAGCTTTCTTT.

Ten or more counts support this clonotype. CDR3 coding DNA: TGCGCCAGCAGCTTGGGACCGTTGAGCTCCTATAATTCACCCCTCCACTTT. Translating gives CASSLGPLSSYNSPLHF. The V call is TRBV5-1, the J call TRBJ1-6; D uncertain. V was shortened by 0 bases and J by 0 bases, with 10 bases between the two germline ends. The CDR3 loop spans 17 amino acids. Looked up from germline, CDR1 is SGHRS and CDR2 is YFSETQ.

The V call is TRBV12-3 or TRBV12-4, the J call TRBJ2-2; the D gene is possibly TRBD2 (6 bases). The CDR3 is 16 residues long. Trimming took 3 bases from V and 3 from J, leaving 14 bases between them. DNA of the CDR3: TGTGCCAGCAGTTTTGGGGCGACTAGAGACACCGGGGAGCTGTTTTTT. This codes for CASSFGATRDTGELFF.

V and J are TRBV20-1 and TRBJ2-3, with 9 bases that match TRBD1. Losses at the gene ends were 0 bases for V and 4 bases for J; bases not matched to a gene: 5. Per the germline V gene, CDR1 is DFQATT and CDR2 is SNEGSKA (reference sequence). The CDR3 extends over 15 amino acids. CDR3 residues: CSARDRRTGADTQYF. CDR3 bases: TGCAGTGCTAGAGATAGGAGGACAGGGGCAGATACGCAGTATTTT.

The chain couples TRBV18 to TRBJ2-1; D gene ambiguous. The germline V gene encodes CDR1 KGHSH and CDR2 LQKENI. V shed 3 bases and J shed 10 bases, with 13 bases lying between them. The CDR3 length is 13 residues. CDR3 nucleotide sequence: TGTGCCAGCTCACCCGACCGCCTCGGAGAGCAGTTCTTC. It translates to CASSPDRLGEQFF.

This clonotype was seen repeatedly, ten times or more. This chain's CDR3 is CASSKVRAVRYSGANVLTF. As DNA, the CDR3 is TGTGCCAGCAGCAAAGTCAGGGCCGTACGGTACTCTGGGGCCAACGTCCTGACTTTC. The chain has TRBV21-1 and TRBJ2-6; the tabulated D call, TRBD2, remains unverified against the DNA. TRBV21-1 is described as a pseudogene. This CDR3 has 19 residues.